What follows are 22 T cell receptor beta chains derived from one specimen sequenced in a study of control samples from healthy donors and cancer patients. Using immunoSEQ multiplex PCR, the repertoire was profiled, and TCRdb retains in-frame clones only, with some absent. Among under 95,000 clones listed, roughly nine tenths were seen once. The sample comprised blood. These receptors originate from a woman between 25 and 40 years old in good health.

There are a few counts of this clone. The CDR3 loop is CASSLRRTGGLLSTQYF. The CDR3 DNA sequence: TGTGCCAGCAGCTTGCGAAGGACAGGGGGCTTGTTGAGCACGCAGTATTTT. The rearrangement links TRBV5-6 to TRBJ2-3, with 11 bases that match TRBD1. V gave up 1 base and J gave up 9 bases; unmatched junction bases: 13. This CDR3 spans 17 amino acids. Per germline, CDR1 SGHDT and CDR2 YYEEEE.

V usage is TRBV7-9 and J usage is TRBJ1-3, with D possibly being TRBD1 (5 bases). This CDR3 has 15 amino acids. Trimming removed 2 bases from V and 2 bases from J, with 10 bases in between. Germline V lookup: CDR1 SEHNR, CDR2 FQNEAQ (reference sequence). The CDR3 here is CASSLQGSTGNTIYF. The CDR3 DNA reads TGTGCCAGCAGCTTACAGGGAAGCACTGGAAACACCATATATTTT.

CDR3 DNA sequence: TGTGCCAGTAGGCGGTCGGCGGAAGAGACCCAGTACTTC. Protein sequence: CASRRSAEETQYF. This rearrangement joins TRBV19 to TRBJ2-5, with D unclear. The CDR3 totals 13 residues. Germline CDR1 is LNHDA and CDR2 is SQIVND (reference sequence). Trimming removed 6 bases at V and 3 bases at J, with 11 bases between.

The CDR3 DNA reads as TGTGCCAGCAGCAAGAGACGGGGAGTTTCCACTGAAGCTTTCTTT. Translated, it gives CASSKRRGVSTEAFF. The genes are TRBV21-1 and TRBJ1-1. TRBV21-1 is deemed a pseudogene. The CDR3 sequence is 15 residues long.

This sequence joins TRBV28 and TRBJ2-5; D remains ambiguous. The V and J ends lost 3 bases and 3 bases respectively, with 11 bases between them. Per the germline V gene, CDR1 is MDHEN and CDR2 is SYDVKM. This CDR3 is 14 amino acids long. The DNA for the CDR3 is TGTGCCAGCAGTTTCCTTGGGTGGAAAGAGACCCAGTACTTC. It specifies CASSFLGWKETQYF.

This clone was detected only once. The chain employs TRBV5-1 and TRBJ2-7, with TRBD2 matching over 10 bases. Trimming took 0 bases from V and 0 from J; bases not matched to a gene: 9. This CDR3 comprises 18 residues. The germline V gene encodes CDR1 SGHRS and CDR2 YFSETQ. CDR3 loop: CASSLVSSGGVSSYEQYF. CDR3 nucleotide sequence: TGCGCCAGCAGCTTGGTTTCTAGCGGGGGTGTTAGCTCCTACGAGCAGTACTTC.

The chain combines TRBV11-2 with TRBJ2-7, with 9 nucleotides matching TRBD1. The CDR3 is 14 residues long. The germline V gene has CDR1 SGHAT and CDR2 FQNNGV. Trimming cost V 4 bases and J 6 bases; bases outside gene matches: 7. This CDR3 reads CASSSDRGKGEQYF. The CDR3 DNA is TGTGCCAGCAGCTCGGACAGGGGAAAAGGCGAGCAGTACTTC.

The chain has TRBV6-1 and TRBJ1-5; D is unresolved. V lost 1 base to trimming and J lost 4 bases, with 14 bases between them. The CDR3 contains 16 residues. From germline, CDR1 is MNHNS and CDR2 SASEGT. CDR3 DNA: TGTGCCAGCAGTGAAGGTATAGCGGAGGGAAATCAGCCCCAGCATTTT. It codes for CASSEGIAEGNQPQHF.

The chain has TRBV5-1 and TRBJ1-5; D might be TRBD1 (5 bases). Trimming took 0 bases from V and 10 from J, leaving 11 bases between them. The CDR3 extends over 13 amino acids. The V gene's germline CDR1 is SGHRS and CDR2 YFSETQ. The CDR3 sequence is CASSLDRYSPQHF. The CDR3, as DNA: TGCGCCAGCAGCTTGGACAGGTATTCCCCCCAGCATTTT. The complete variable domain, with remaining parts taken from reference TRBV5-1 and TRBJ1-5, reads KAGVTQTPRYLIKTRGQQVTLSCSPISGHRSVSWYQQTPGQGLQFLFEYFSETQRNKGNFPGRFSGRQFSNSRSEMNVSTLELGDSALYLCASSLDRYSPQHFGDGTRLSIL.

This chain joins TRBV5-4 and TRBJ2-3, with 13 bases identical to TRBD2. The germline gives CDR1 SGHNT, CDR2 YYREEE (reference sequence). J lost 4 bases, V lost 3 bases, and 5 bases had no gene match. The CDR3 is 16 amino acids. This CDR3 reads CASSSILAGGPDTQYF. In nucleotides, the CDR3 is TGTGCCAGCAGCTCCATACTAGCGGGGGGGCCAGATACGCAGTATTTT.

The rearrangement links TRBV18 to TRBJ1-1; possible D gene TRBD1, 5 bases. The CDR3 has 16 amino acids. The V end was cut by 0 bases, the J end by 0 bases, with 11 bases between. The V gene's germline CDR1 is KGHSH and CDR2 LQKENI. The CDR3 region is CASSPPQGYVNTEAFF. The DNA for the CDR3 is TGTGCCAGCTCACCACCCCAGGGTTATGTGAACACTGAAGCTTTCTTT. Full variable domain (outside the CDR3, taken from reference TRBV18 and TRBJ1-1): NAGVMQNPRHLVRRRGQEARLRCSPMKGHSHVYWYRQLPEEGLKFMVYLQKENIIDESGMPKERFSAEFPKEGPSILRIQQVVRGDSAAYFCASSPPQGYVNTEAFFGQGTRLTVV.

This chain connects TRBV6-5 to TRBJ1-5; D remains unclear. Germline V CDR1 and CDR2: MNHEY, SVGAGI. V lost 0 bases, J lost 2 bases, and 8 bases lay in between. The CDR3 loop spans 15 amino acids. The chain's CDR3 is CASSYSGNGNQPQHF. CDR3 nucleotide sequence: TGTGCCAGCAGTTACTCCGGCAACGGCAATCAGCCCCAGCATTTT.

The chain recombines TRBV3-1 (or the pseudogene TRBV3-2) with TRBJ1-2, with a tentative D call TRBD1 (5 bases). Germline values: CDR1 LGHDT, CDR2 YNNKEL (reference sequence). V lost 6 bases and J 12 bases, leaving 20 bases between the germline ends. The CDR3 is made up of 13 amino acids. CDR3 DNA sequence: TGTGCCAGCAGAACAAGTCGGGGGGGAAACCACACCTTC. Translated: CASRTSRGGNHTF.

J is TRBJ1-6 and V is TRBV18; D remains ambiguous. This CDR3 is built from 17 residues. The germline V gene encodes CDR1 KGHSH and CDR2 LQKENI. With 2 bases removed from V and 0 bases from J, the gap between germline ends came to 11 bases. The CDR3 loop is CASSPGSQRSYNSPLHF. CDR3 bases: TGTGCCAGCTCACCAGGATCCCAGCGCTCCTATAATTCACCCCTCCACTTT.

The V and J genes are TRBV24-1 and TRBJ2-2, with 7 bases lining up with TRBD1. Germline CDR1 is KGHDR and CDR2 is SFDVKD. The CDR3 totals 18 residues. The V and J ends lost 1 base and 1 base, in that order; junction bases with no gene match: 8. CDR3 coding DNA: TGTGCCACCAGTGATTTAAACTCTCGGACAGGGAACACCGGGGAGCTGTTTTTT. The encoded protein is CATSDLNSRTGNTGELFF.

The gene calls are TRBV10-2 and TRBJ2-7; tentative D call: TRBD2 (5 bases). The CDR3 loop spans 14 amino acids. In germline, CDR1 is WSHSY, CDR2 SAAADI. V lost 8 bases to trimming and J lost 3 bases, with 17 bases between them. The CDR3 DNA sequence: TGCGCCAGCTTTGAGAGGGCGGTGAGCTACGAGCAGTACTTC. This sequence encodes CASFERAVSYEQYF.

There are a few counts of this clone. As DNA, the CDR3 is TGTGCCAGCAGCCCACCGTTAAGGGACAGAGCCTACAATGAGCAGTTCTTC. This gives the protein CASSPPLRDRAYNEQFF. This chain links TRBV7-9 with TRBJ2-1; TRBD1 agrees at 7 bases. This CDR3 spans 17 amino acids. V was pared by 5 bases and J by 2 bases, with 12 bases of the junction left unmatched. The germline V gene has CDR1 SEHNR and CDR2 FQNEAQ (reference sequence).

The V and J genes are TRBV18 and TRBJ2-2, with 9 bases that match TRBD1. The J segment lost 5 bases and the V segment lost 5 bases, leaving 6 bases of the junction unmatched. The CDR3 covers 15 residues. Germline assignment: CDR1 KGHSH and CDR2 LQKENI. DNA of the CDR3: TGTGCCAGCTCAATCGGACAGGGGAAGACCGGGGAGCTGTTTTTT. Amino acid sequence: CASSIGQGKTGELFF.

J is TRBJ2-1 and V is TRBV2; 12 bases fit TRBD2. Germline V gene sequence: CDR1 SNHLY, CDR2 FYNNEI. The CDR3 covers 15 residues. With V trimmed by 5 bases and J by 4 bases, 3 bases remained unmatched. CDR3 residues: CASSPLAGGYNEQFF. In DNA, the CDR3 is TGTGCCAGCAGTCCCCTAGCGGGGGGGTACAATGAGCAGTTCTTC.

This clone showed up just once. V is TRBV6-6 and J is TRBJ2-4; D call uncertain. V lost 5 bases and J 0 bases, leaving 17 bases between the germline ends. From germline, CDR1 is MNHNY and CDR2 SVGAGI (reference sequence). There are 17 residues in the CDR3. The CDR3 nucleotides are TGTGCCAGCAGTCACACGAGCCCTCGCCAAGCCAAAAACATTCAGTACTTC. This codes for CASSHTSPRQAKNIQYF.

The CDR3, as DNA: TGTGCCAGTAGTACACCAACAGGGAAACCTGCGAAGCTTCAGCCCCAGCATTTT. Protein: CASSTPTGKPAKLQPQHF. V is TRBV19 and J is TRBJ1-5, with D tentatively TRBD1 (6 bases). Germline loops: CDR1 LNHDA, CDR2 SQIVND (reference sequence). V lost 4 bases to trimming and J lost 6 bases, with 25 bases between them. The CDR3 has 18 amino acids.

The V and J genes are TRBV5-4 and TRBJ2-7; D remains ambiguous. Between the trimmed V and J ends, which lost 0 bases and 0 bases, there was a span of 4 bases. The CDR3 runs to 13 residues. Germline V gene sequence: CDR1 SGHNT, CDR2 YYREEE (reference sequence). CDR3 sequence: CASSLDYSYEQYF. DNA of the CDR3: TGTGCCAGCAGCTTGGACTACTCCTACGAGCAGTACTTC.